This T cell receptor beta chain was documented in a study of beta chain features in type 1 diabetes. Points from the study as a whole: Patients with type 1 diabetes carried fewer insertions and had more deletions at their VDJ junctions. All four CD4+ subsets of Type 1 diabetes patients contained TCRB CDR3s that were moderately but significantly shorter.

Remarks on this clone: Its antigen is not known.

Per the germline V gene, CDR1 is LGHNA and CDR2 is YNFKEQ. The CDR3 is made up of 15 amino acids. V gave up 4 bases and J gave up 5 bases; unmatched junction bases: 10. Reverse transcription of all isolated RNA meant that expressed TCRB transcripts were sequenced. The assay was immunoSEQ multiplex PCR, and TCRdb's table has in-frame clones only and misses some. The profile covers roughly 290,000 clones, with approximately 16% appearing a single time and 0.015% taken by the ten largest. The TCR comes from a man aged 18 to 29 with type 1 diabetes. This rearrangement joins TRBV4-2 to TRBJ2-7, with TRBD2 identical over 8 bases. Sequencing used naive CD4+ T cells from blood. CDR3 in DNA: TGTGCCAGCAGCCCCCAGCGGGAGATTTTGAACGAGCAGTACTTC. Translating gives CASSPQREILNEQYF.